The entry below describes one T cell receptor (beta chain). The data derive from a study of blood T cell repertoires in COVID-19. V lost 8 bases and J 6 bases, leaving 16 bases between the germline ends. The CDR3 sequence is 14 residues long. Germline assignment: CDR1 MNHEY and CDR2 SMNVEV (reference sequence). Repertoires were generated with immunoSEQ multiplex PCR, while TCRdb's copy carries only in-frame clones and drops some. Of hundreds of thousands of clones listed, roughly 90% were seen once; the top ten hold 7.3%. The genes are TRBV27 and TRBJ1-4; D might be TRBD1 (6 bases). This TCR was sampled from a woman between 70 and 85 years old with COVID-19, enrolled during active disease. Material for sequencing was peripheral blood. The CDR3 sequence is CASSPGDGYEKLFF. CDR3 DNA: TGTGCCAGCTCACCAGGGGATGGGTATGAAAAACTGTTTTTT. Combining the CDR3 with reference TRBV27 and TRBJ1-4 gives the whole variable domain EAQVTQNPRYLITVTGKKLTVTCSQNMNHEYMSWYRQDPGLGLRQIYYSMNVEVTDKGDVPEGYKVSRKEKRNFPLILESPSPNQTSLYFCASSPGDGYEKLFFGSGTQLSVL.